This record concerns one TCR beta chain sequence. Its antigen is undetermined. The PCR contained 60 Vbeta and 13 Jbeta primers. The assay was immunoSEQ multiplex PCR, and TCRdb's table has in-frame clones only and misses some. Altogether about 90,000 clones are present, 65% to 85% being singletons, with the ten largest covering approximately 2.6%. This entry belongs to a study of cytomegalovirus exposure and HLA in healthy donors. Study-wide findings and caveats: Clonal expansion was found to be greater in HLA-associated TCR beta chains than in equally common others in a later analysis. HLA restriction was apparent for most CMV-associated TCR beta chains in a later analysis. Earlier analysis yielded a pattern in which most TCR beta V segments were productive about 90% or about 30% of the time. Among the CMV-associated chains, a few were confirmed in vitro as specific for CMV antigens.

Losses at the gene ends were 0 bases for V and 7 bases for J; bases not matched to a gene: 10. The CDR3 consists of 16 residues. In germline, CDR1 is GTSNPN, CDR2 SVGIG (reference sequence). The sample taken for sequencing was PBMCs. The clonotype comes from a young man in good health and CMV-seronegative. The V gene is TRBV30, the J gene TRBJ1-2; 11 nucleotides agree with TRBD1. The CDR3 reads CAWSVAGGTGGTGYTF. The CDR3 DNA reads TGTGCCTGGAGTGTAGCCGGAGGGACAGGGGGTACTGGCTACACCTTC.